The rows below give T cell receptor beta chains drawn from one sample of a study of shared clonotypes between healthy human individuals. Clones were read by immunoSEQ multiplex PCR, and TCRdb kept only the in-frame ones, dropping some. The sample includes 500,000 to 700,000 clones, around 96% seen only once; the top ten take 0.095% to 0.14%. Sequenced: naive CD8+ T cells sorted from blood. Every receptor here comes from a woman aged 25 to 39 in good health. Both conserved end residues are part of each CDR3. A D gene is named only where the DNA matches it firmly. Part of the rows lack a size; the others show once, few, many or a class for expanded clones.

v_call	j_call	clone_size	d_call	cdr3_aa	cdr3_nt
TRBV6-6	TRBJ2-7	.	.	CASSYSRLGEQYF	TGTGCCAGCAGTTACTCGAGGTTGGGGGAGCAGTACTTC
TRBV4-1	TRBJ1-1	.	.	CASSPRGETEAFF	TGCGCCAGCAGCCCCCGGGGGGAGACTGAAGCTTTCTTT
TRBV5-6	TRBJ2-1	.	.	CASSSPVAAASGNEQFF	TGTGCCAGCAGCTCACCTGTAGCCGCGGCATCGGGCAATGAGCAGTTCTTC
TRBV6-5	TRBJ2-1	.	.	CASSPSAQGNEQFF	TGTGCCAGCAGCCCCTCGGCGCAAGGGAATGAGCAGTTCTTC
TRBV27	TRBJ2-7	once	.	CASSITPGSYEQYF	TGTGCCAGCAGTATAACTCCGGGATCCTACGAGCAGTACTTC
TRBV7-9	TRBJ2-7	.	.	CASGYFRGKLAYEQYF	TGTGCCAGCGGCTATTTTCGGGGGAAACTAGCCTACGAGCAGTACTTC
TRBV11-2	TRBJ1-2	.	.	CASSLGSGVGYGYTF	TGTGCCAGCAGCTTAGGTTCAGGGGTGGGCTATGGCTACACCTTC
TRBV2	TRBJ2-7	.	.	CASSVTSSEEQYF	TGTGCCAGCAGTGTTACGAGTTCGGAAGAGCAGTACTTC
TRBV6-5	TRBJ1-4	.	.	CASSYGGGNEKLFF	TGTGCCAGCAGTTACGGGGGCGGTAATGAAAAACTGTTTTTT
TRBV7-3	TRBJ2-7	.	TRBD2	CASSSRLAFHYEQYF	TGTGCCAGCAGCTCCAGACTAGCTTTTCACTACGAGCAGTACTTC
TRBV5-8	TRBJ2-1	.	TRBD2	CASSLADLLAGVGEQFF	TGTGCCAGCAGCTTGGCCGACCTACTAGCGGGAGTCGGTGAGCAGTTCTTC
TRBV5-1	TRBJ2-7	.	TRBD2	CASSPGGNEQYF	TGCGCCAGCAGCCCGGGGGGGAACGAGCAGTACTTC
TRBV19	TRBJ2-2	.	.	CASSIGNTGELFF	TGTGCCAGTAGTATCGGGAACACCGGGGAGCTGTTTTTT
TRBV28	TRBJ2-5	.	.	CASSLFQGQETQYF	TGTGCCAGCAGTTTGTTCCAGGGGCAAGAGACCCAGTACTTC
TRBV4-1	TRBJ2-7	.	TRBD2	CASSQLGLAGPYEQYF	TGCGCCAGCAGCCAACTAGGACTAGCCGGGCCCTACGAGCAGTACTTC
TRBV15	TRBJ2-5	.	TRBD1	CATSSPEQGALETQYF	TGTGCCACCAGCAGCCCGGAACAGGGGGCGCTGGAGACCCAGTACTTC
TRBV7-5	TRBJ1-5	.	.	CVRSRWGSQPQHF	TGTGTCAGAAGCCGCTGGGGCAGTCAGCCCCAGCATTTT
TRBV27	TRBJ2-2	.	TRBD1	CASSQGAQGQNTGELFF	TGTGCCAGCAGCCAGGGGGCTCAGGGGCAAAACACCGGGGAGCTGTTTTTT
TRBV10-1	TRBJ2-4	.	TRBD2	CASSESRLASENIQYF	TGCGCCAGCAGTGAGTCTCGACTAGCGAGTGAAAACATTCAGTACTTC
TRBV7-9	TRBJ2-7	.	TRBD2	CASSRGGRSSYEQYF	TGTGCCAGCAGCCGCGGGGGGCGGTCATCCTACGAGCAGTACTTC
TRBV28	TRBJ1-6	.	.	CASQDGYNSPLHF	TGTGCCAGTCAGGACGGCTATAATTCACCCCTCCACTTT
TRBV5-4	TRBJ2-7	.	TRBD1	CASSIGQDGPIYEQYF	TGTGCCAGCAGCATCGGACAGGACGGACCGATCTACGAGCAGTACTTC
TRBV5-1	TRBJ2-3	.	.	CASSLADGGISTDTQYF	TGCGCCAGCAGCTTGGCCGATGGCGGGATCAGCACAGATACGCAGTATTTT
TRBV27	TRBJ2-1	.	TRBD2	CASSFVTSGGSMFF	TGTGCCAGCAGTTTTGTGACTAGCGGAGGAAGTATGTTCTTC
TRBV7-6	TRBJ2-7	once	TRBD1	CARAWGRGPLYEQYF	TGTGCCAGGGCCTGGGGCAGGGGGCCTCTCTACGAGCAGTACTTC
TRBV7-9	TRBJ1-2	.	TRBD1	CASSLAGTVLYYGYTF	TGTGCCAGCAGCTTAGCGGGGACAGTTTTATACTATGGCTACACCTTC
TRBV7-8	TRBJ2-1	.	.	CASSSTEGEQFF	TGTGCCAGCAGCTCAACCGAGGGTGAGCAGTTCTTC
TRBV19	TRBJ2-7	.	.	CASSITRSSYEQYF	TGTGCCAGTAGTATTACACGAAGCTCCTACGAGCAGTACTTC
TRBV30	TRBJ2-7	.	TRBD1	CAWSGTGGYEQYF	TGTGCCTGGAGTGGTACAGGGGGCTACGAGCAGTACTTC
TRBV27	TRBJ2-7	.	.	CASLGGPTYEQYF	TGTGCCAGCTTGGGGGGCCCAACCTACGAGCAGTACTTC
TRBV28	TRBJ1-5	.	.	CASSPLGNQPQHF	TGTGCCAGCAGTCCGCTTGGCAATCAGCCCCAGCATTTT
TRBV4-1	TRBJ2-7	.	TRBD2	CASSQESLAGYEQYF	TGCGCCAGCAGCCAAGAAAGCCTAGCGGGCTACGAGCAGTACTTC
TRBV2	TRBJ1-2	.	.	CASSFKGGGMYGYTF	TGTGCCAGCAGTTTCAAAGGGGGAGGAATGTATGGCTACACCTTC
TRBV7-9	TRBJ2-1	.	TRBD2	CASSSSGMFYNEQFF	TGTGCCAGCAGCTCGAGCGGGATGTTCTACAATGAGCAGTTCTTC
TRBV29-1	TRBJ2-7	.	TRBD2	CSVLAGDGYEQYF	TGCAGCGTTCTAGCGGGAGATGGCTACGAGCAGTACTTC
TRBV5-4	TRBJ2-7	once	.	CASSRDTTYEQYF	TGTGCCAGCAGCCGGGACACCACCTACGAGCAGTACTTC
TRBV28	TRBJ1-1	.	.	CASSLTPQGIRAEAFF	TGTGCCAGCAGTCTAACACCACAGGGAATCCGTGCTGAAGCTTTCTTT
TRBV27	TRBJ1-2	.	.	CASKDTGVSGYTF	TGTGCCAGCAAGGACACCGGGGTATCTGGCTACACCTTC
TRBV28	TRBJ2-2	.	TRBD2	CASSGLAGENPGELFF	TGTGCCAGCAGTGGGTTAGCGGGAGAGAACCCCGGGGAGCTGTTTTTT
TRBV5-1	TRBJ2-1	once	.	CASSLRLWGVNEQFF	TGCGCCAGCAGCTTGAGGCTCTGGGGGGTTAATGAGCAGTTCTTC
TRBV28	TRBJ2-1	.	.	CASSFPGLGYNEQFF	TGTGCCAGCAGTTTCCCGGGGCTCGGCTACAATGAGCAGTTCTTC
TRBV28	TRBJ1-1	.	.	CASGVGGTEAFF	TGTGCCAGCGGGGTGGGGGGCACTGAAGCTTTCTTT
TRBV4-2	TRBJ2-2	.	TRBD2	CASSQESLAGETGELFF	TGTGCCAGCAGCCAAGAATCCCTAGCGGGAGAAACCGGGGAGCTGTTTTTT
TRBV5-1	TRBJ1-3	.	.	CASSLLPGTPDSGNTIYF	TGCGCCAGCAGCTTGCTCCCCGGGACACCCGACTCTGGAAACACCATATATTTT
TRBV28	TRBJ2-2	.	TRBD2	CASSFGAGAGTGELFF	TGTGCCAGCAGTTTCGGGGCGGGAGCGGGCACCGGGGAGCTGTTTTTT
TRBV4-1	TRBJ2-1	.	TRBD2	CASSHASGNTWQFF	TGCGCCAGCAGCCACGCTAGCGGTAATACTTGGCAGTTCTTC
TRBV19	TRBJ2-7	.	.	CASISSQSYEQYF	TGTGCCAGTATCTCGTCCCAATCCTACGAGCAGTACTTC
TRBV10-1	TRBJ2-7	.	.	CASSGSPPYEQYF	TGCGCCAGCAGTGGGAGCCCGCCCTACGAGCAGTACTTC
TRBV5-5	TRBJ2-1	.	TRBD1	CASSFDRVPYNEQFF	TGTGCCAGCAGCTTTGACAGGGTTCCCTACAATGAGCAGTTCTTC
TRBV2	TRBJ2-7	.	TRBD2	CASSEFLAATYEQYF	TGTGCCAGCAGTGAGTTTCTAGCGGCAACCTACGAGCAGTACTTC
TRBV7-9	TRBJ1-1	.	.	CASSLERVEAFF	TGTGCCAGCAGCTTAGAAAGGGTAGAAGCTTTCTTT
TRBV5-4	TRBJ1-5	.	.	CASSLGPDQPQHF	TGTGCCAGCAGCTTGGGGCCCGATCAGCCCCAGCATTTT
TRBV10-3	TRBJ1-6	.	.	CAISLGDGRSTLHF	TGTGCCATCAGTTTGGGGGACGGCCGTTCGACCCTCCACTTT
TRBV7-9	TRBJ2-7	.	.	CASSLALSYEQYF	TGTGCCAGCAGCTTAGCGCTGAGCTACGAGCAGTACTTC
TRBV19	TRBJ2-1	.	TRBD2	CASTMGTSANNEQFF	TGTGCCAGTACCATGGGGACTAGCGCCAACAATGAGCAGTTCTTC
TRBV27	TRBJ2-1	once	.	CASSLIASLDEQFF	TGTGCCAGCAGTTTAATCGCTAGCCTTGATGAGCAGTTCTTC
TRBV7-2	TRBJ2-7	.	TRBD1	CASSLGTGVYEQYF	TGTGCCAGCAGCTTAGGCACAGGGGTCTACGAGCAGTACTTC